These T cell receptor beta chains were read from a single sample in a study of tumor-infiltrating lymphocytes in primary liver carcinoma. MiXCR, applied by TCRdb to the multiplex PCR reads, yields one record per CDR3 protein. The table records 90,000 to 150,000 distinct CDR3 sequences, approximately 71% of them present only once. The material sequenced was tumor-adjacent normal liver tissue. The origin of the receptors is a woman aged 60-75 years with primary liver carcinoma and hepatitis B virus infection. Each CDR3 is given with its conserved first and last residue. D genes are given only for firm matches. The size of a clone is reported for some rows only, either as once, few or many, or as a class for expanded clones.

>TRBJ2-1|NA|TRBV4-1|NA
CASSQGSGDPYNEQFF
TGTGCCAGCAGCCAAGGTTCGGGAGACCCTTACAATGAGCAGTTCTTC
>TRBJ2-1|NA|TRBV13|NA
CASSLGVKRGNEQFF
TGTGCCAGCAGCTTAGGGGTAAAGAGGGGAAATGAGCAGTTCTTC
>TRBJ1-4|NA|TRBV11-2|TRBD1
CAINLVVGTGVEKLLF
TGTGCCATCAACTTAGTCGTCGGGACAGGGGTTGAAAAACTGCTTTTT
>TRBJ1-2|few|TRBV18|NA
CASSPPNGGYTF
TGTGCCAGCTCACCACCCAATGGTGGCTACACCTTC
>TRBJ2-1|NA|TRBV11-1|NA
CASSLVGTTYKEQFF
TGTGCCAGCAGCTTAGTGGGGACGACATACAAGGAGCAGTTCTTC
>TRBJ2-3|many|TRBV28|NA
CASLGGVISTDTQYF
TGTGCCAGCCTCGGCGGGGTAATTAGCACAGATACGCAGTATTTT
>TRBJ2-7|many|TRBV4-1|NA
CASSHDSIPLYEQYF
TGCGCCAGCAGCCACGACAGTATCCCCCTCTACGAGCAGTACTTC
>TRBJ2-7|NA|TRBV10-3|NA
CAISANLYEQYF
TGTGCCATCAGTGCCAACCTCTACGAGCAATACTTC
>TRBJ2-1|once|TRBV7-8|NA
CASSLVRGEQFF
TGTGCCAGCAGCTTAGTGCGCGGGGAGCAGTTCTTC
>TRBJ2-5|NA|TRBV7-3|TRBD2
CASSPSGSKIQYF
TGTGCCAGCAGCCCAAGCGGGAGTAAGATCCAGTACTTC
>TRBJ2-3|NA|TRBV30|NA
CAWSARWPDTQYF
TGTGCATGGAGTGCCAGGTGGCCAGATACGCAGTATTTT
>TRBJ2-5|many|TRBV5-1|NA
CASSFRRGQETQYF
TGCGCCAGCAGCTTCAGACGGGGGCAAGAGACCCAGTACTTC
>TRBJ2-1|NA|TRBV11-3|TRBD2
CDSSLRTSDSNEQFF
TGTGACAGTAGCTTGCGTACTAGCGATTCCAATGAGCAATTCTTC
>TRBJ2-3|many|TRBV29-1|TRBD2
CSVGSGSSVRTDTQYF
TGCAGCGTCGGTAGCGGGAGTTCGGTACGGACAGATACGCAGTATTTT
>TRBJ1-1|many|TRBV5-4|NA
CASSSPPATEAFF
TGTGCCAGCAGCTCCCCTCCAGCGACTGAAGCTTTCTTT
>TRBJ2-1|NA|TRBV11-3|TRBD1
CASSLDGQGTVNEQFF
TGTGCCAGCAGCTTAGACGGACAGGGGACGGTTAATGAACAGTTCTTC
>TRBJ2-1|NA|TRBV7-9|NA
CASSREERRGYNEPFF
TGTGCCAGCAGCCGCGAAGAACGGAGGGGTTACAATGAGCCGTTCTTC
>TRBJ2-1|NA|TRBV11-2|TRBD2
CASSCTSEAEQFF
TGTGCCAGCAGCTGCACTAGCGAGGCAGAACAGTTCTTC
>TRBJ2-2|NA|TRBV29-1|TRBD1
CSVVRGRSGELFF
TGTAGCGTTGTCAGGGGGCGCTCCGGGGAGCTGTTTTTT
>TRBJ1-2|NA|TRBV11-2|NA
CASSPQRGYRGYAF
TGTGCCAGCAGCCCTCAAAGAGGATATAGGGGCTACGCCTTC
>TRBJ1-4|many|TRBV5-5|NA
CASREGLWEKLFF
TGTGCCAGCCGGGAAGGGCTTTGGGAAAAACTGTTTTTT
>TRBJ2-7|few|TRBV28|TRBD1
CASYRGQDSYEQYF
TGTGCCAGCTACCGCGGACAGGACTCCTACGAGCAGTACTTC
>TRBJ2-2|NA|TRBV7-8|TRBD2
CAGSSFRLAGEDTGELFF
TGTGCCGGCAGCTCCTTTAGACTAGCGGGAGAGGACACCGGGGAGCTGTTTTTT
>TRBJ2-3|few|TRBV2|NA
CANTGKESTDTQYF
TGTGCCAATACAGGGAAGGAGAGCACAGATACGCAGTATTTT
>TRBJ2-3|many|TRBV29-1|NA
CSVEARGPIYADTQYF
TGCAGCGTTGAAGCACGGGGCCCTATCTACGCAGATACGCAGTATTTT
>TRBJ1-5|many|TRBV29-1|NA
CSATRETGQPQHF
TGCAGCGCTACCAGGGAAACGGGTCAGCCCCAGCATTTT
>TRBJ2-7|NA|TRBV10-3|NA
CAIKRTEDTYEQYF
TGTGCCATCAAGCGGACGGAGGATACCTACGAGCAGTACTTC
>TRBJ2-3|NA|TRBV10-2|NA
CASSEGAAEAPQYF
TGCGCCAGCAGTGAGGGGGCAGCGGAAGCCCCTCAGTATTTT
>TRBJ1-6|many|TRBV6-1|TRBD1
CACSGGQENSPLHF
TGTGCCTGCAGCGGGGGACAGGAAAATTCACCCCTCCACTTT
>TRBJ2-1|NA|TRBV6-5|NA
CADSYSSDNEQFF
TGTGCCGACAGTTACTCGTCAGACAATGAACAGTTCTTC
>TRBJ1-1|NA|TRBV6-6|NA
CAGSYTGQTEAFF
TGTGCCGGCAGTTACACCGGTCAGACTGAAGCTTTCTTT
>TRBJ2-3|NA|TRBV5-4|NA
CASSPRAVARVTDTQYF
TGTGCCAGCAGCCCCAGGGCAGTGGCCCGGGTCACAGATACGCAGTATTTT
>TRBJ2-1|NA|TRBV12-3/TRBV12-4|NA
CANSFGSINEQLF
TGTGCCAACAGTTTCGGTAGCATCAATGAGCAGTTGTTC
>TRBJ2-2|many|TRBV4-1|TRBD2
CASSQASSGRAGELFF
TGCGCCAGCAGCCAAGCGTCTAGCGGGAGGGCCGGGGAGCTGTTTTTT
>TRBJ2-5|many|TRBV30|NA
CAWTPYGDGYQETQYF
TGTGCCTGGACCCCGTACGGCGATGGGTACCAAGAGACCCAGTACTTC
>TRBJ2-1|many|TRBV5-1|TRBD2
CASSLGLAGGGGHNEQFF
TGCGCCAGCAGCTTGGGACTAGCGGGAGGTGGAGGCCACAATGAGCAGTTCTTC
>TRBJ2-5|NA|TRBV6-1|NA
CAILAHHQETQYF
TGTGCCATCCTCGCACATCACCAAGAGACCCAGTACTTC
>TRBJ1-1|NA|TRBV11-2|NA
CANSPGTGVITEAFF
TGTGCCAACAGCCCCGGGACGGGAGTGATCACTGAAGCTTTCTTT
>TRBJ2-3|NA|TRBV5-1|NA
CASSLTGHQEADTQYF
TGCGCCAGCAGCTTAACCGGACACCAGGAAGCAGATACGCAGTATTTT
>TRBJ1-4|medium-sized|TRBV11-2|TRBD1
CASSDTGQQNEKLFF
TGTGCCAGCAGCGATACGGGACAGCAAAATGAAAAACTGTTTTTT
>TRBJ2-5|NA|TRBV7-9|NA
CASSLARGVGTQYF
TGTGCCAGCAGCTTAGCGCGGGGAGTCGGGACCCAGTACTTC
>TRBJ2-2|NA|TRBV11-2|NA
CASSSLRSGVGESFF
TGTGCCAGCAGCTCGCTACGGTCAGGCGTCGGGGAGTCGTTTTTT
>TRBJ1-2|few|TRBV28|NA
CASSSGGGINYGYTF
TGTGCCAGCAGCTCGGGGGGGGGGATAAACTATGGCTACACCTTC
>TRBJ2-1|NA|TRBV2|TRBD2
CISSRSTAGGNEQFF
TGTATCAGCAGTAGGTCAACGGCGGGAGGAAATGAGCAGTTCTTC
>TRBJ2-1|NA|TRBV29-1|NA
CIAAWNRDNEQFF
TGCATCGCCGCTTGGAACAGAGACAATGAGCAGTTCTTC
>TRBJ1-6|NA|TRBV6-2/TRBV6-3|NA
CTSSYGGSSYNSPLHF
TGTACCAGCAGTTATGGGGGCAGCTCCTATAACTCACCCCTCCACTTT
>TRBJ2-3|once|TRBV6-5|NA
CASAGSSSADTQYF
TGTGCCAGCGCTGGGAGTTCAAGTGCAGATACGCAGTATTTT
>TRBJ2-3|NA|TRBV29-1|NA
CSVAPWADTQYF
TGCAGCGTTGCCCCGTGGGCAGATACGCAATATTTT
>TRBJ1-1|many|TRBV5-1|NA
CASSRQSGVNTEAFF
TGCGCCAGCAGCCGGCAGTCCGGGGTGAACACTGAAGCTTTCTTT
>TRBJ1-3|many|TRBV10-3|TRBD1
CAISGGGQGDWTGNTIYF
TGTGCCATCAGTGGGGGCGGACAGGGAGACTGGACTGGAAACACCATATATTTT
>TRBJ1-2|many|TRBV6-5|NA
CASSYGPGPRGYTF
TGTGCCAGCAGTTACGGCCCGGGCCCTCGTGGCTACACCTTC
>TRBJ2-1|many|TRBV5-6|NA
CASSPGRWYNEQFF
TGTGCCAGCAGCCCGGGCCGGTGGTACAATGAGCAGTTCTTC
>TRBJ1-5|many|TRBV29-1|NA
CSVVFPGARNQPQHF
TGCAGCGTTGTCTTCCCAGGGGCACGCAATCAGCCCCAGCATTTT
>TRBJ2-6|many|TRBV5-6|NA
CASSLGSGANVLTF
TGTGCCAGCAGCTTGGGCTCTGGGGCCAACGTCCTGACTTTC
>TRBJ1-1|NA|TRBV12-3/TRBV12-4|NA
CASSYGASGDMITEAFF
TGTGCCAGCAGTTACGGGGCCTCAGGGGACATGATCACTGAAGCTTTCTTT
>TRBJ2-7|NA|TRBV11-2|NA
CASGSQGETCEQYF
TGTGCCAGCGGCTCGCAGGGAGAGACGTGCGAGCAGTACTTC
>TRBJ1-2|NA|TRBV12-3/TRBV12-4|TRBD1
CTSSGPSLTGANGYTF
TGTACCAGCAGTGGCCCCAGCTTGACAGGGGCTAATGGCTACACCTTC
>TRBJ2-1|NA|TRBV19|TRBD2
CASSIVAGGGFEQFF
TGTGCCAGTAGTATAGTAGCGGGAGGGGGGTTTGAGCAGTTCTTC
>TRBJ1-1|NA|TRBV19|NA
CASSIIGGGNTEAFF
TGTGCCAGTAGTATTATAGGGGGGGGGAACACTGAAGCTTTCTTT